This TCR beta chain was obtained from a study of cytomegalovirus exposure and HLA in healthy donors. Study conclusions and caveats: Previous analysis showed most TCR beta V segments were productive about 87% or about 30% of the time.

To note about this clone: Its antigen is undetermined.

The PCR had 60 Vbeta and 13 Jbeta primers. The repertoire was sequenced with immunoSEQ multiplex PCR; TCRdb's copy has only in-frame clones and lacks some. The data hold around 150,000 clones, with 70% to 80% observed a single time. Sequencing was performed on PBMCs. This clonotype was sampled from a man aged 50-59 years in good health and CMV-seropositive.

In nucleotides, the CDR3 is TGTGCCAGCAGCTTAGGTGCACTAGCGGTGGGGGTCAATGAGCAGTTCTTC. This gives the protein CASSLGALAVGVNEQFF. The chain employs TRBV11-1 and TRBJ2-1; 8 bases map to TRBD2. Germline assignment: CDR1 SGHAT and CDR2 FQDESV (reference sequence). This CDR3 has 17 amino acids. V lost 1 base to trimming and J lost 6 bases; unmatched junction nucleotides: 11.